This TCR beta chain derives from a study of cytomegalovirus exposure and HLA in healthy donors. Study-wide results and limits: Relative to equally common others, HLA-associated TCR beta chains showed greater clonal expansion in a later analysis.

Germline CDR1 MDHEN, CDR2 SYDVKM. V was shortened by 6 bases and J by 7 bases, with 13 bases between the two germline ends. This CDR3 comprises 12 residues. Points on this clone: Its antigen is not known.

Researchers ran the PCR with 60 Vbeta and 13 Jbeta primers. Some clones are missing from TCRdb's copy, which holds only in-frame ones; the method was immunoSEQ multiplex PCR. The sample shows roughly 260,000 clones, roughly 86% of them seen only once. The sequence derives from a woman aged 40 to 50 in good health and CMV-seropositive. This chain joins TRBV28 and TRBJ2-7; no firm D call. The sequenced material came from PBMCs. CDR3 DNA: TGTGCCAGCAGCGATGAGATGAGTGAGCAGTACTTC. It yields the protein CASSDEMSEQYF.